Sequencing of this T cell receptor beta chain was carried out in a study of blood T cell repertoires in COVID-19. Assay: immunoSEQ multiplex PCR; the TCRdb copy retains only in-frame clones and omits some. The sample records 250,000 or so clones, approximately 90% being singletons. Participants had their cohort set by participant-reported clinical history. This clone has more than one count but fewer than ten. The TCR originated in a man aged 40-55 years who had recovered from COVID-19. Sequenced: PBMCs or T cells enriched from blood (not recorded which).

The CDR3 loop reads CASSLGVGEVLSYTF. The CDR3 DNA is TGCGCCAGCAGCTTGGGAGTAGGGGAAGTTCTGAGCTACACCTTC. The rearrangement uses TRBV5-1 and TRBJ1-2; possibly TRBD1 for D (5 bases). CDR1 is SGHRS, CDR2 YFSETQ, per germline. This CDR3 has 15 amino acids. Trimming shortened V by 0 bases and J by 9 bases, and 18 bases separated the two germline ends.